This T cell receptor (beta chain) stems from a study of T cell responses to AZD1222 COVID-19 vaccine (dated by TCRdb to about 2021). Regarding the study in general: AZD1222 recipients with second doses at about 4 weeks or about 12 weeks were pooled, because spike-specific TCR depth and breadth did not differ between schedules. TCR sequencing covered 230 or so trial participants: 207 given two doses of AZD1222 and about 26 given two doses of MenACWY control vaccine. Trial participants were enrolled by age into subgroups of 18-55, 56-69 and 70-plus years, and around 150, 28 and 57 TCR-sequenced participants, respectively, were included in these subgroups. Beyond this particular receptor, the publication reports: A significant rise in spike-specific TCR breadth and depth was observed after two AZD1222 doses relative to day 0 and relative to MenACWY recipients. Participants were mostly white British and included more females than males, and it was suggested by the authors that clonal diversity may have been underestimated. Epitopes outside the regions mutated in the B.1.351 and B.1.1.7 variants were reportedly recognized by nearly half of the unique spike-specific TCRs. CD4 TCRs associated with the vaccine covered the entire spike protein, and the dominant responses were in regions 160-218 and 743-854. In the small 56-69-year group, the increase in depth fell short of significance, most likely because of low power. Conclusions about previously exposed vaccinees are limited because only six or seven AZD1222 recipients were SARS-CoV-2 seropositive at baseline. Because no day 14 peak-response samples were available, the repertoires could be characterized only after the peak T cell response.

The CDR3 regions of human TCRbeta chains were analyzed by immunosequencing. Per the original workflow: TCRs in the repertoires were matched against a reference library of SARS-CoV-2-specific TCRs that had been generated with the MIRA antigen-specificity platform. Breadth was defined as the fraction of unique TCRs that were SARS-CoV-2-associated, and depth was defined as the fraction of total T cells that were SARS-CoV-2-associated. Using the MIRA data, each spike-specific TCR was mapped to the spike region that the TCR reacts to and placed in a CD4 or CD8 class. Log10-transformed breadth and depth values were compared by one-way ANOVA with Sidak's multiple comparisons tests. This immuneACCESS table, as held by TCRdb, lists in-frame sequences with V and J called but not all clones. Of the missing ones, under half trace to an unresolved V gene in checked studies; the others have no known cause. V, J and clone size were drawn from that table, and D and trimming were deduced from the DNA. A total of 150,000 or so clones appear in this sample, over 90% of them only once. The ten biggest clones cover roughly 2.3% of the sample.

Including the terminal cysteine and phenylalanine, the CDR3 comprises 13 residues. The only DNA kept is the CDR3, 39 bases in frame from the first base. Trimming at the junction amounts to 7 bases on V and 3 bases on J, and the germline ends lie 11 bases apart. The germline V gene (reference sequence) provides CDR1 MNHNY and CDR2 SVGAGI. As for this clone: Its antigen is currently not known. Per-base qualities were not stored, and no clone one base away is much larger.

The sample's time point, from its label and the paper: baseline before first vaccination. Vaccinee samples were obtained from the UK trials COV001 and COV002, which included a single-blind randomized controlled phase 2/3 trial of AZD1222 (ChAdOx1 nCoV-19) in healthy adults. Trial participant PBMC samples were collected at day 0 and day 28 after the second dose for TCRbeta chain sequencing. The receptor comes from an adult in good health. The sequencing used peripheral blood, collected on day 0 of AZD1222 vaccination. The chain was built from TRBV6-6 and TRBJ2-3; a tentative D match to TRBD2 spans 5 bases. The base sequence is TGTGCCAGCACCCCTCGAGGGACAGATACGCAGTATTTT. Its amino acids are CASTPRGTDTQYF.